One sample yielded the 22 T cell receptor beta chains listed below, sequenced in a study of blood T cell repertoires in COVID-19. Using immunoSEQ multiplex PCR, the repertoire was profiled, and TCRdb retains in-frame clones only, with some absent. The sample has tens of thousands of clones, around 86% seen once. The specimen sequenced was peripheral blood. These receptors came from a human donor in a cohort sampled during active COVID-19.

The chain couples TRBV28 to TRBJ2-2; D gene ambiguous. V was shortened by 3 bases and J by 7 bases, with 9 bases between the two germline ends. This CDR3 has 13 amino acids. Germline V gene lookup returns CDR1 MDHEN and CDR2 SYDVKM. The CDR3 sequence is CASSFTLHGELFF. CDR3 coding DNA: TGTGCCAGCAGTTTCACACTACACGGGGAGCTGTTTTTT.

The rearrangement uses TRBV7-2 and TRBJ2-4; 12 bases fit TRBD2. The germline V gene has CDR1 SGHTA and CDR2 FQGNSA. The CDR3 length is 17 residues. V was pared by 4 bases and J by 0 bases, with 4 bases of the junction left unmatched. The CDR3 loop reads CASSSLAGGLAKNIQYF. CDR3 coding DNA: TGTGCCAGCAGCTCGCTAGCGGGAGGGTTAGCCAAAAACATTCAGTACTTC. Together with reference TRBV7-2 and TRBJ2-4, the CDR3 gives the full variable domain: GAGVSQSPSNKVTEKGKDVELRCDPISGHTALYWYRQSLGQGLEFLIYFQGNSAPDKSGLPSDRFSAERTGGSVSTLTIQRTQQEDSAVYLCASSSLAGGLAKNIQYFGAGTRLSVL.

The V gene is TRBV7-9, the J gene TRBJ2-3, with 7 bases identical to TRBD2. CDR1 SEHNR and CDR2 FQNEAQ come from the germline V gene (reference sequence). V lost 5 bases and J lost 3; bases outside the gene matches: 8. The CDR3 is made up of 15 amino acids. CDR3: CASSTQTGRTDTQYF. Written as DNA, the CDR3 is TGTGCCAGCAGCACCCAAACCGGGAGGACAGATACGCAGTATTTT.

The rearrangement uses TRBV6-2 or TRBV6-3 and TRBJ2-2; possible D gene TRBD1, 6 bases. Trimming cost V 2 bases and J 5 bases, with 18 bases left between them. Germline CDR1 and CDR2: MNHEY and SVGEGT. The CDR3 has 17 residues. CDR3 coding DNA: TGTGCCAGCAGTTACACATCCCCCGGACAGCGAACCGGGGAGCTGTTTTTT. It yields the protein CASSYTSPGQRTGELFF.

The chain links TRBV28 to TRBJ1-3; 9 bases map to TRBD1. The V and J ends lost 1 base and 4 bases, in that order; junction bases with no gene match: 17. Germline values: CDR1 MDHEN, CDR2 SYDVKM. The CDR3 covers 20 residues. Here the CDR3 reads CASSLFLLYRTGELGNTIYF. DNA for the CDR3: TGTGCCAGCAGTTTATTCTTACTCTACAGGACAGGGGAGCTCGGAAACACCATATATTTT.

CDR3 protein: CASSERGRFYEQYF. Written as DNA, the CDR3 is TGTGCCAGCAGTGAGAGGGGGCGATTCTACGAGCAGTACTTC. The chain recombines TRBV6-1 with TRBJ2-7; 7 bases line up with TRBD1. This CDR3 is 14 amino acids long. Trimming cost V 3 bases and J 3 bases; bases outside gene matches: 5. CDR1 is MNHNS, CDR2 SASEGT, per germline.

This clone was observed a single time. V usage is TRBV28 and J usage is TRBJ1-5; no clear D gene. Germline CDR1 MDHEN, CDR2 SYDVKM. V shed 2 bases and J shed 12 bases, with 11 bases lying between them. The CDR3 has 12 residues. The DNA for the CDR3 is TGTGCCAGCAGTTTAGTGGGCCTACTCCAGCATTTT. Protein sequence: CASSLVGLLQHF. Full variable domain (rest looked up from reference TRBV28 and TRBJ1-5): DVKVTQSSRYLVKRTGEKVFLECVQDMDHENMFWYRQDPGLGLRLIYFSYDVKMKEKGDIPEGYSVSREKKERFSLILESASTNQTSMYLCASSLVGLLQHFGDGTRLSIL.

The CDR3 region has the DNA TGTGCCAGCAGTTTTCTCCGGGGTGGAGATACGCAGTATTTT. This codes for CASSFLRGGDTQYF. The J gene is TRBJ2-3, the V gene TRBV6-2 or TRBV6-3, with a weak D call TRBD2 (5 bases). From germline, CDR1 is MNHEY and CDR2 SVGEGT. Trimming left V 4 bases short and J 5 bases short, with 13 bases between. This CDR3 is 14 amino acids long.

The chain is built from TRBV7-2 and TRBJ1-1; the match to TRBD1 covers 11 bases. V was pared by 6 bases and J by 4 bases, with 7 bases of the junction left unmatched. Per germline, CDR1 SGHTA and CDR2 FQGNSA. The CDR3 totals 15 residues. The CDR3 DNA is TGTGCCAGCAGTCAACGGGACAGGGGGAGCACTGAAGCTTTCTTT. Translated, it gives CASSQRDRGSTEAFF.

The gene calls are TRBV18 and TRBJ2-6; a possible D gene is TRBD2 (7 bases). This CDR3 is 18 amino acids long. V shed 4 bases and J shed 4 bases, with 20 bases lying between them. CDR1 and CDR2 (germline): KGHSH, LQKENI. This CDR3 is CASSHAGGGAGGANVLTF. In nucleotides, the CDR3 is TGTGCCAGCTCACACGCCGGAGGGGGGGCTGGCGGGGCCAACGTCCTGACTTTC.

The chain combines TRBV5-1 with TRBJ1-2, with TRBD1 identical over 7 bases. CDR3 length equals 14 residues. Trimming cost V 4 bases and J 8 bases; bases outside gene matches: 11. The germline V gene encodes CDR1 SGHRS and CDR2 YFSETQ. This CDR3 is CASSAHRQGSGYTF. DNA for the CDR3: TGCGCCAGCAGCGCCCACCGACAGGGTAGCGGCTACACCTTC. The variable domain in full, with the rest retrieved from reference TRBV5-1 and TRBJ1-2, is KAGVTQTPRYLIKTRGQQVTLSCSPISGHRSVSWYQQTPGQGLQFLFEYFSETQRNKGNFPGRFSGRQFSNSRSEMNVSTLELGDSALYLCASSAHRQGSGYTFGSGTRLTVV.

The chain links TRBV5-1 to TRBJ2-7; D may be TRBD1 (6 bases). The CDR3 has 13 amino acids. Germline V gene data show CDR1 as SGHRS and CDR2 as YFSETQ. V was trimmed by 3 bases and J by 7 bases, leaving 14 bases between them. This chain's CDR3 is CASSYSGEREQYF. The CDR3, as DNA: TGCGCCAGCAGCTATTCAGGGGAGCGGGAGCAGTACTTC.

The chain uses TRBV19 and TRBJ2-7, with TRBD2 matching over 9 bases. Germline V gene sequence: CDR1 LNHDA, CDR2 SQIVND (reference sequence). The CDR3 contains 15 residues. V dropped 6 bases and J dropped 4; count of bases not matched to a gene: 10. CDR3 DNA sequence: TGTGCCAGTAGCTCCGGGACTAGCAGGGGGTACGAGCAGTACTTC. This encodes CASSSGTSRGYEQYF.

The chain is built from TRBV5-1 and TRBJ2-7; 7 nucleotides align to TRBD2. The CDR3 loop spans 17 amino acids. V was clipped by 4 bases and J by 1 base; unmatched bases: 14. From germline, CDR1 is SGHRS and CDR2 YFSETQ. DNA of the CDR3: TGCGCCAGCAGCCCTTTGTGGGGAGCGGGACTATCCTACGAGCAGTACTTC. Translating it yields CASSPLWGAGLSYEQYF.

The chain recombines TRBV18 with TRBJ2-3; D uncertain. Germline V gives CDR1 KGHSH, CDR2 LQKENI. V was cut by 3 bases and J by 2 bases, with 6 bases left in between. This CDR3 is 13 amino acids long. The CDR3 sequence is CASSPALTDTQYF. CDR3 DNA: TGTGCCAGCTCACCCGCGCTCACAGATACGCAGTATTTT.

This chain links TRBV19 with TRBJ1-5; D remains ambiguous. The CDR3 loop spans 13 amino acids. Per the germline V gene, CDR1 is LNHDA and CDR2 is SQIVND (reference sequence). Trimming left V 7 bases short and J 0 bases short, with 7 bases between. CDR3 bases: TGTGCCAGTACCGGGAATAGCAATCAGCCCCAGCATTTT. Amino acids: CASTGNSNQPQHF.

The chain couples TRBV28 to TRBJ2-7; possibly TRBD1 for D (5 bases). The V gene's germline CDR1 is MDHEN and CDR2 SYDVKM. With 1 base removed from V and 5 bases from J, the gap between germline ends came to 12 bases. The CDR3 consists of 14 residues. The CDR3 sequence: CASSLFPQGNEQYF. DNA of the CDR3: TGTGCCAGCAGTTTATTTCCTCAGGGAAACGAGCAGTACTTC.

The chain links TRBV3-1 (or the pseudogene TRBV3-2) to TRBJ2-1; 8 bases fit TRBD2. CDR1 and CDR2 (germline): LGHDT, YNNKEL (reference sequence). Unmatched junction bases numbered 12, after V lost 1 base and J lost 4 bases. The CDR3 runs to 18 residues. CDR3 in DNA: TGTGCCAGCAGCCAAGTCGCTTTGGGACTAGGCTCTTACAATGAGCAGTTCTTC. Translation: CASSQVALGLGSYNEQFF.

This clone appeared once. This rearrangement joins TRBV11-3 to TRBJ2-3, with D perhaps matching TRBD1 (7 bases). The CDR3 spans 16 residues. CDR1 and CDR2 (germline): SGHNT, YENEEA. Trimming took 4 bases from V and 1 from J, leaving 15 bases between them. The CDR3 reads CASSYLGGTGTDTQYF. The CDR3 nucleotides read TGTGCCAGCAGCTACCTAGGGGGGACAGGCACAGATACGCAGTATTTT.

V gene TRBV10-1 combines with J gene TRBJ2-1; D gene uncertain. Germline V lookup: CDR1 WNHNN, CDR2 SYGVQD (reference sequence). The CDR3 sequence is 16 residues long. Trimming took 3 bases from V and 5 from J, leaving 17 bases between them. The CDR3, as DNA: TGCGCCAGCAGTGATCGGTCCTCCGTTCGGGACAATGAGCAGTTCTTC. Encoded protein: CASSDRSSVRDNEQFF.

CDR3 nucleotides: TGTGCCTGGAGGTTAGGGGGGACTAGCGGGTGGGAGACTCGTTGGGGCAATGAGCAGTTCTTC. Translating it yields CAWRLGGTSGWETRWGNEQFF. The chain recombines TRBV30 with TRBJ2-1; 12 bases map to TRBD2. V was pared by 3 bases and J by 6 bases, with 24 bases of the junction left unmatched. Germline CDR1 is GTSNPN and CDR2 is SVGIG (reference sequence). The length of the CDR3 is 21 residues.

V usage is TRBV7-9 and J usage is TRBJ2-3, with a possible D match to TRBD2 (5 bases). The CDR3 loop spans 13 amino acids. Germline V CDR1 and CDR2: SEHNR, FQNEAQ (reference sequence). V lost 0 bases, J lost 6 bases, and 7 bases lay in between. The CDR3 nucleotides read TGTGCCAGCAGCTTAGCGGCGGGTGATACGCAGTATTTT. Protein product: CASSLAAGDTQYF.